This is a list of T cell receptor beta chains from one sample in a study of control samples from healthy donors and cancer patients. Sequenced by immunoSEQ multiplex PCR; TCRdb stores in-frame clones only, minus some. The repertoire has roughly 100,000 clones, approximately 90% of them found once; the top ten carry roughly 2.5%. Sequencing was done on a sample of blood. Receptors were obtained from a woman aged 18-29 years in good health. Both conserved end residues are part of each CDR3. D genes are given only for firm matches. Not every row has a clone size; where given, it reads once, few, many or a size class.

D,J,V,length,size,DNA,CDR3
.,TRBJ1-2,TRBV28,12,.,TGTGCCAGCAGTTTTTCCTACTATGGCTACACCTTC,CASSFSYYGYTF
TRBD1,TRBJ1-6,TRBV28,19,.,TGTGCCAGCAGCCCGGACAGGCCCTACGCCAGCTCCTATAATTCACCCCTCCACTTT,CASSPDRPYASSYNSPLHF
TRBD2,TRBJ2-7,TRBV6-5,14,.,TGTGCCAGCAGTTCCACGGGACTAAACTACGAGCAGTACTTC,CASSSTGLNYEQYF
.,TRBJ2-5,TRBV2,16,.,TGTGCCAGCAGTGAATCGGGACGAGGCCGTGAAGAGACCCAGTACTTC,CASSESGRGREETQYF
.,TRBJ1-5,TRBV7-9,13,.,TGTGCCAGCAGCGTAAGCGGTGGTCAGCCCCAGCATTTT,CASSVSGGQPQHF
.,TRBJ2-3,TRBV25-1,15,once,TGTGCCAGCAGTGAGGGGGCGCTTAGCACAGATACGCAGTATTTT,CASSEGALSTDTQYF
.,TRBJ2-7,TRBV9,14,.,TGTGCCAGCAGCGAGGGAGGACAGTCCGGCGAGCAGTACTTC,CASSEGGQSGEQYF
.,TRBJ1-2,TRBV12-3/TRBV12-4,13,.,TGTGCCAGCAGTTTTGGCCGTAACTATGGCTACACCTTC,CASSFGRNYGYTF
.,TRBJ2-7,TRBV6-5,13,.,TGTGCCAGCACCCGGCCCGGTCTCTACGAACAGTACTTC,CASTRPGLYEQYF
.,TRBJ1-6,TRBV7-6,15,.,TGTGCCAGCAGCCAGAGCGCGGGGGATAATTCACCCCTCCACTTT,CASSQSAGDNSPLHF
TRBD1,TRBJ2-7,TRBV6-5,14,.,TGTGCCAGCACTCAGGGACAGGGGACCTACGAGCAGTACTTC,CASTQGQGTYEQYF
TRBD2,TRBJ2-1,TRBV5-1,16,.,TGCGCCAGCAGCTTCCTTAGCGGGCTGGGTAGCAATGAGCAGTTCTTC,CASSFLSGLGSNEQFF
TRBD2,TRBJ2-1,TRBV19,18,.,TGTGCCAGTAGTATAGCCAGGGGTAGCGGGAGCTCCTACAATGAGCAGTTCTTC,CASSIARGSGSSYNEQFF